The rows below give T cell receptor beta chains drawn from one sample of a study of blood T cell repertoires in COVID-19. Profiled with immunoSEQ multiplex PCR; TCRdb holds only in-frame clones, not every one. The sample shows about 270,000 clones, approximately 88% of them seen only once. The material sequenced was PBMCs or T cells enriched from blood (not recorded which). The origin of the receptors is a young woman who had recovered from COVID-19. The CDR3 runs from the conserved cysteine through the conserved F or W. Fields, in order: CDR3 DNA, CDR3 protein, V gene, clone size, J gene, CDR3 length, D gene. A D gene is named only where the DNA matches it firmly. Size values are once, few and many counts, or a class for expanded clones, and some rows have none.

TGTGCCACCAACAGGGAAACGAACACTGAAGCTTTCTTT,CATNRETNTEAFF,TRBV2,NA,TRBJ1-1,13,NA
TGCGCCAGCAGCCTAGCGCAGACCAATGAGCAGTTCTTC,CASSLAQTNEQFF,TRBV5-1,NA,TRBJ2-1,13,NA
TGTGCCAGCAAACCGACAGGGTTTCCCTCCTACGAGCAGTACTTC,CASKPTGFPSYEQYF,TRBV28,NA,TRBJ2-7,15,TRBD1
TGTGCCAGCAGTTTTAATTCTAGGACTGAAGCTTTCTTT,CASSFNSRTEAFF,TRBV6-5,once,TRBJ1-1,13,NA
TGTGCCAGCAGTTACGCGGCAGGGACAAGCTCCTACAATGAGCAGTTCTTC,CASSYAAGTSSYNEQFF,TRBV6-2/TRBV6-3,NA,TRBJ2-1,17,NA
TGCGCCAGCAGCTTGCGGGACAGGGGAGAATACGAGCAGTACTTC,CASSLRDRGEYEQYF,TRBV5-1,NA,TRBJ2-7,15,TRBD1
TGTGCCAGCAGCGTAGACATGGGAGACACCATATATTTT,CASSVDMGDTIYF,TRBV9,NA,TRBJ1-3,13,NA
TGCGCCATCTCCAGGAGGACTAGCACAGATACGCAGTATTTT,CAISRRTSTDTQYF,TRBV10-2,NA,TRBJ2-3,14,NA
TGTGCCAGCTCGACGACTAGCGGGGGGGCCCGGAACACCGGGGAGCTGTTTTTT,CASSTTSGGARNTGELFF,TRBV18,NA,TRBJ2-2,18,TRBD2
TGTGCCAGCAGTCCCCTGGGCCAAAGCACAGATACGCAGTATTTT,CASSPLGQSTDTQYF,TRBV27,NA,TRBJ2-3,15,NA
TGTGCCAGCAGTGGAACGGGAAGTGGCTATGGCTACACCTTC,CASSGTGSGYGYTF,TRBV25-1,few,TRBJ1-2,14,NA
TGTGCCAGCAGCTTAAGGCTAGCGGGAGGCCCCTACGGTCGGCAGTACTTC,CASSLRLAGGPYGRQYF,TRBV7-2,NA,TRBJ2-7,17,TRBD2
TGTGCCAGCAGGTCGACAGGGAAGGGGACCCAGTACTTC,CASRSTGKGTQYF,TRBV12-3/TRBV12-4,NA,TRBJ2-5,13,TRBD1
TGTGCCTGGAGCGGGGGTTACGGCTACACCTTC,CAWSGGYGYTF,TRBV30,NA,TRBJ1-2,11,NA
TGTGCCAGCAGTAGACAGGGTCTTGGCTACACCTTC,CASSRQGLGYTF,TRBV6-5,NA,TRBJ1-2,12,TRBD1
TGTGCCAGCAGCCCCTGGGGGGAATTAGCCAATGAGCAGTTCTTC,CASSPWGELANEQFF,TRBV9,NA,TRBJ2-1,15,NA
TGTGCCAGCAGCCCCGACGGGAATCAGCCCCAGCATTTT,CASSPDGNQPQHF,TRBV7-9,NA,TRBJ1-5,13,NA
TGTGCCATCAGTGAGGGCCTCAGGTGGTCAGATACGCAGTATTTT,CAISEGLRWSDTQYF,TRBV10-3,NA,TRBJ2-3,15,NA
TGCGCCAGCAGTCAAACACCCGGAGGGCCAGAAGCTTTCTTT,CASSQTPGGPEAFF,TRBV4-1,NA,TRBJ1-1,14,NA
TGTGCCAGCAGCCAGGATGCGGCCGGGAACATTCAGTACTTC,CASSQDAAGNIQYF,TRBV14,NA,TRBJ2-4,14,NA
TGTGCCAGTAGTCGCGGGACAGTAAGCTCTGGGGCCAACGTCCTGACTTTC,CASSRGTVSSGANVLTF,TRBV19,NA,TRBJ2-6,17,NA
TGCGCCAGCAGTGAGGGTCCCGGGGCTGAAGCTTTCTTT,CASSEGPGAEAFF,TRBV5-1,NA,TRBJ1-1,13,NA
TGTGCCGCTAGAGGGGGGGGCGGGAGCTTCCAAGAGACCCAGTACTTC,CAARGGGGSFQETQYF,TRBV10-3,once,TRBJ2-5,16,NA
TGTGCCAGCAGCCAAAGGGGGTCGGTAGACAAAAACATTCAGTACTTC,CASSQRGSVDKNIQYF,TRBV3-1/TRBV3-2,NA,TRBJ2-4,16,NA
TGTGCCAGTAGAGGGCGTAGGGGCGCAGCTTTCTTT,CASRGRRGAAFF,TRBV19,NA,TRBJ1-1,12,NA